A selection of T cell receptor beta chains follows, all from one sample in a study of T cell responses to AZD1222 COVID-19 vaccine. Method: immunoSEQ multiplex PCR; TCRdb's copy keeps in-frame clones and lacks some. The table shows 120,000 to 150,000 clones, with about 90% occurring only once. Material: peripheral blood, obtained 28 days after the second AZD1222 dose. These receptor sequences come from an adult who received the AZD1222 COVID-19 vaccine. Both conserved end residues are part of each CDR3. The D gene is left open where the match is weak. Where a row states a size, it is once, few, many or the class of an expanded clone; other rows omit it.

TRBJ1-1,once,.,TRBV11-2,TGTGCCAGCAGCCAGCCGGGACCCCTGAACACTGAAGCTTTCTTT,CASSQPGPLNTEAFF
TRBJ2-1,.,TRBD2,TRBV18,TGTGCCAGCTCACCACAGGGACTACGGCCTGAGCAGTTCTTC,CASSPQGLRPEQFF
TRBJ1-1,.,.,TRBV18,TGTGCCAGCTCACCACTCCAGGACACTGAAGCTTTCTTT,CASSPLQDTEAFF
TRBJ1-5,.,.,TRBV19,TGTGCCAGTAGTATAGGAGGACAGCCAAATCAGCCCCAGCATTTT,CASSIGGQPNQPQHF
TRBJ2-3,.,TRBD2,TRBV3-1/TRBV3-2,TGTGCCAGCAGCCAGGGGGGGGAGGCATCGGATACGCAGTATTTT,CASSQGGEASDTQYF
TRBJ2-5,.,TRBD2,TRBV11-2,TGTGCCAGCTCCGGGAGGGAGGGAGAGACCCAGTACTTC,CASSGREGETQYF
TRBJ2-2,.,TRBD2,TRBV4-3,TGCGCCAGCAGCCAAAAAGCCGTAGTGGGTAGCGGGAGGCTCGCGAACACCGGGGAGCTGTTTTTT,CASSQKAVVGSGRLANTGELFF
TRBJ2-1,.,TRBD2,TRBV18,TGTGCCAGCTCACCGACACTAGCGGGAGGTTACAATGAGCAGTTCTTC,CASSPTLAGGYNEQFF
TRBJ1-1,.,.,TRBV19,TGTGCCAGTAGTGCCCAGGACACGAGAAACACTGAAGCTTTCTTT,CASSAQDTRNTEAFF
TRBJ2-7,.,TRBD2,TRBV6-5,TGTGCCAGCAGTTCCTCCGCTAGCGGGGGTTACGAGCAGTACTTC,CASSSSASGGYEQYF
TRBJ2-7,.,.,TRBV4-1,TGCGTCAGCAGCCAGGATCCTATGAGGGGAGTCTACGAGCAGTACTTC,CVSSQDPMRGVYEQYF
TRBJ1-1,.,.,TRBV18,TGTGCCAGCTCACCAGGGGGAAGAACGACTGAAGCTTTCTTT,CASSPGGRTTEAFF
TRBJ2-7,.,TRBD1,TRBV4-1,TGCGCCAGCAGCCCCCGACAGGGGTTCCACGAGCAGTACTTC,CASSPRQGFHEQYF
TRBJ2-7,few,.,TRBV5-4,TGTGCCAGCAGCTCTTGGCCAAAAAGCTACGAGCAGTACTTC,CASSSWPKSYEQYF
TRBJ1-6,once,.,TRBV9,TGTGCCAGCAGCCTATCGGGTTTTGCCTATAATTCACCCCTCCACTTT,CASSLSGFAYNSPLHF
TRBJ2-7,.,.,TRBV11-2,TGTGCCAGCAGCTTATTGTGGGGGGTGACCTCCTACGAGCAGTACTTC,CASSLLWGVTSYEQYF
TRBJ2-1,.,.,TRBV4-2,TGTGCCAGCAGCCCCCCGGGAGTTGCCAATGAGCAGTTCTTC,CASSPPGVANEQFF
TRBJ2-5,.,.,TRBV4-1,TGCGCCAGCAGCCAAGCAACGACAGCACAAGAGACCCAGTACTTC,CASSQATTAQETQYF
TRBJ2-1,.,TRBD2,TRBV7-9,TGTGCCAGCAGCTTGAGCTTAGCGGGCGCATACAATGAGCAGTTCTTC,CASSLSLAGAYNEQFF
TRBJ1-5,.,.,TRBV5-5,TGTGCCAGCAGCAAAAACGGGATAAACAATCAGCCCCAGCATTTT,CASSKNGINNQPQHF
TRBJ2-1,.,.,TRBV5-6,TGTGCCAGCAGCTCCGCAACCAAAATTCAGTTCTTC,CASSSATKIQFF
TRBJ2-1,.,TRBD1,TRBV15,TGTGCCACCAGCAGCCGACAGGGAAACGGCAATGAGCAGTTCTTC,CATSSRQGNGNEQFF
TRBJ2-3,.,.,TRBV9,TGTGCCAGCAGTCCCGTGGCGGAAGATACGCAGTATTTT,CASSPVAEDTQYF
TRBJ2-7,.,TRBD2,TRBV5-4,TGTGCCAGCAGCGGCGGGGGTAGAGAGCAGTACTTC,CASSGGGREQYF
TRBJ1-1,.,TRBD1,TRBV5-4,TGTGCCAGCAGCCGACAGGGCGTTGCGAACACTGAAGCTTTCTTT,CASSRQGVANTEAFF
TRBJ2-7,.,.,TRBV18,TGTGCCAGCTCACGCCAGACTTCCGCATCCTACGAGCAGTACTTC,CASSRQTSASYEQYF
TRBJ2-2,.,.,TRBV4-2,TGTGCCAGCAGCCAAGAGGCCGACTACATAGCGAACACCGGGGAGCTGTTTTTT,CASSQEADYIANTGELFF
TRBJ1-4,.,.,TRBV25-1,TGTGCCAGCACTACACCCAGGGGCAGTGGGGAAAAACTGTTTTTT,CASTTPRGSGEKLFF
TRBJ1-5,once,TRBD1,TRBV5-6,TGTGCCAGCAGCCCTACAGGGGAGGGTCAGCCCCAGCATTTT,CASSPTGEGQPQHF
TRBJ1-2,once,.,TRBV2,TGTGCCAGCAGTGAGGAGGGAGGCTATGGCTACACCTTC,CASSEEGGYGYTF
TRBJ1-5,.,.,TRBV20-1,TGCAGTGCGCCCGGAGTGCAGCCCCAGCATTTT,CSAPGVQPQHF
TRBJ2-3,.,.,TRBV27,TGTGCCAGCAGCCATGGACCTGGGGATACGCAGTATTTT,CASSHGPGDTQYF
TRBJ2-1,.,.,TRBV18,TGTGCCAGCTCACCAACAAGGACCTCATTCCGGAGCTCCTACAATGAGCAGTTCTTC,CASSPTRTSFRSSYNEQFF
TRBJ2-5,.,TRBD2,TRBV24-1,TGTGCCACCAGTGACCCTACCGGGACTAGTCGGGAGACCCAGTACTTC,CATSDPTGTSRETQYF
TRBJ2-1,.,.,TRBV9,TGTGCCAGCAGCCCCGGAGGGAGCTCCTACAATGAGCAGTTCTTC,CASSPGGSSYNEQFF
TRBJ1-2,few,TRBD1,TRBV24-1,TGTGCCACCAGTGAGCCCGGGACAGCCTATGGCTACACCTTC,CATSEPGTAYGYTF
TRBJ2-3,once,TRBD2,TRBV29-1,TGCAGCAAAGAGCGGGGGGACACAGATACGCAGTATTTT,CSKERGDTDTQYF
TRBJ1-2,.,.,TRBV12-3/TRBV12-4,TGTGCCAGCAGCCACAGACCTAACTATGGCTACACCTTC,CASSHRPNYGYTF
TRBJ1-2,.,.,TRBV2,TGTGCCAGCAGTGAAAGGGGCAGGGAAGGCTATGGCTACACCTTC,CASSERGREGYGYTF
TRBJ1-3,.,.,TRBV4-2,TGTGCCAGCAGCCAAGATCTAGAATACTCTGGAAACACCATATATTTT,CASSQDLEYSGNTIYF
TRBJ2-5,once,TRBD2,TRBV4-1,TGCGCCAGCAGCCCGGGACTAGCGGGAGCAAGGAAGACCCAGTACTTC,CASSPGLAGARKTQYF
TRBJ2-2,.,.,TRBV10-3,TGTGCCATCAGCGTCACCGGGGAGCTGTTTTTT,CAISVTGELFF